The present T cell receptor (beta chain) was sequenced within a study of blood T cell repertoires in COVID-19. Study summary: T cells, B-cell-depleted T cells, or PBMCs provided the cDNA or gDNA that served as material.

This clone was counted between two and nine times. Original analysis: By means of reference gene primer amplification, nucleated cell counts were estimated. Profiled with immunoSEQ multiplex PCR; TCRdb holds only in-frame clones, not every one. V and J calls and clone size are copied from that table; D and trimming were computed from the DNA. The table lists 130,000 to 150,000 clones, around 75% of them singletons. A Seattle source enrolled patients during active infection and followed them longitudinally. V lost 4 bases, J lost 4 bases, and 6 bases stayed unmatched. CDR1 is SNHLY, CDR2 FYNNEI, per germline. CDR3 length equals 14 residues.

Sample: peripheral blood. The origin of this receptor is a woman aged 70-85 years with COVID-19, enrolled during active disease. V gene TRBV2 combines with J gene TRBJ2-5, with 7 bases fitting TRBD2. Here the CDR3 DNA reads TGTGCCAGCAGTGGGCTAGCGGTCGGAGAGACCCAGTACTTC. Protein: CASSGLAVGETQYF. The entire variable domain, with the rest obtained from reference TRBV2 and TRBJ2-5, is as follows: EPEVTQTPSHQVTQMGQEVILRCVPISNHLYFYWYRQILGQKVEFLVSFYNNEISEKSEIFDDQFSVERPDGSNFTLKIRSTKLEDSAMYFCASSGLAVGETQYFGPGTRLLVL.